These T cell receptor beta chains were read from a single sample in a study of control samples from healthy donors and cancer patients. The repertoire was sequenced with immunoSEQ multiplex PCR; TCRdb's copy has only in-frame clones and lacks some. The sample includes 170,000 or so clones, roughly 94% seen only once; the top ten take about 1.5%. The sequenced material came from blood. The receptors originated from a young woman in good health. CDR3s include the opening cysteine and the closing phenylalanine or tryptophan. D genes are given only for firm matches. Clone size is not always given. Where it is, it says once, few, many or a class for expanded clones.

TRBV7-2,TRBD1,TRBJ2-1,NA,CASSPRGGQTYNEQFF,TGTGCCAGCAGCCCCCGAGGGGGCCAAACCTACAATGAGCAGTTCTTC
TRBV7-9,TRBD2,TRBJ2-5,NA,CASSLTAGGTQETQYF,TGTGCCAGCAGCTTAACAGCGGGGGGGACCCAAGAGACCCAGTACTTC
TRBV5-1,TRBD2,TRBJ2-1,NA,CASSFSGRAREQFF,TGCGCCAGCAGCTTCAGCGGGAGGGCCCGGGAGCAGTTCTTC
TRBV15,NA,TRBJ2-3,NA,CATSRVLATDSTDTQYF,TGTGCCACCAGCAGGGTCCTAGCGACCGATAGCACAGATACGCAGTATTTT
TRBV19,NA,TRBJ1-1,NA,CASSAYTEAFF,TGTGCCAGTAGTGCCTACACTGAAGCTTTCTTT
TRBV5-6,TRBD2,TRBJ2-1,NA,CASSLRPLAGGINEQFF,TGTGCCAGCAGCTTGAGGCCTTTAGCGGGGGGGATCAATGAGCAGTTCTTC
TRBV27,NA,TRBJ2-7,once,CASRGGLGSDEQYF,TGTGCCAGCAGGGGCGGGCTAGGTTCGGACGAGCAGTACTTC
TRBV28,NA,TRBJ2-5,NA,CASSARFQETQYF,TGTGCCAGCAGCGCCAGGTTTCAAGAGACCCAGTACTTC
TRBV5-6,TRBD1,TRBJ2-3,NA,CASSSLGTGGATDTQYF,TGTGCCAGCAGCTCGTTGGGGACAGGGGGCGCGACAGATACGCAGTATTTT
TRBV28,TRBD2,TRBJ2-1,NA,CASKFGLAGNNEQFF,TGTGCCTCAAAATTCGGACTAGCGGGAAACAATGAGCAGTTCTTC
TRBV11-2,NA,TRBJ2-2,NA,CASSFILAGSGELFF,TGTGCCAGCAGCTTTATACTAGCTGGATCCGGGGAGCTGTTTTTT
TRBV6-6,NA,TRBJ2-7,NA,CASSFFKRGDPRYNYEQYF,TGTGCCAGCAGCTTCTTTAAGCGCGGGGACCCCCGGTACAACTACGAGCAGTACTTC
TRBV6-2/TRBV6-3,NA,TRBJ2-5,NA,CASSYSRIGETQYF,TGTGCCAGCAGTTACTCCAGGATTGGAGAGACCCAGTACTTC
TRBV4-2,NA,TRBJ2-3,NA,CASSQPIAGDTQYF,TGTGCCAGCAGCCAACCCATTGCGGGGGATACGCAGTATTTT
TRBV18,TRBD1,TRBJ1-2,NA,CASSPNTNRGSYGYTF,TGTGCCAGCTCACCAAATACGAACAGGGGCAGCTATGGCTACACCTTC
TRBV6-5,NA,TRBJ2-3,NA,CASTRTRSDTQYF,TGTGCCAGCACCAGGACCCGTTCAGATACGCAGTATTTT
TRBV24-1,NA,TRBJ2-1,NA,CATSDSAYNEQFF,TGTGCCACCAGTGATTCAGCCTACAATGAGCAGTTCTTC
TRBV29-1,NA,TRBJ1-1,NA,CSVAFGGPYTEAFF,TGCAGCGTTGCGTTCGGGGGACCTTACACTGAAGCTTTCTTT
TRBV7-3,NA,TRBJ1-4,NA,CASSLTGTVGEKLFF,TGTGCCAGCAGCTTAACGGGGACCGTCGGGGAAAAACTGTTTTTT
TRBV7-2,NA,TRBJ1-2,NA,CASSLAGSNYGYTF,TGTGCCAGCAGCTTAGCGGGATCCAACTATGGCTACACCTTC
TRBV7-2,TRBD1,TRBJ2-3,NA,CASSLRGGATADTQYF,TGTGCCAGCAGCTTGAGAGGGGGCGCAACCGCAGATACGCAGTATTTT
TRBV9,NA,TRBJ2-7,NA,CASSPRPEGHEQYF,TGTGCCAGCAGCCCCCGGCCCGAAGGCCACGAGCAGTACTTC
TRBV18,TRBD1,TRBJ1-1,NA,CASSPPSRGRYTEAFF,TGTGCCAGCTCACCACCGAGCAGGGGGCGGTACACTGAAGCTTTCTTT
TRBV19,NA,TRBJ1-1,NA,CACSVNRDTEAFF,TGTGCCTGTAGCGTCAACCGGGACACTGAAGCTTTCTTT
TRBV2,NA,TRBJ2-2,NA,CASSEGQGTHTGELFF,TGTGCCAGCAGTGAAGGCCAGGGTACACACACCGGGGAGCTGTTTTTT
TRBV7-9,NA,TRBJ1-1,NA,CASSPLPTGNTEAFF,TGTGCCAGCAGCCCACTCCCGACAGGGAACACTGAAGCTTTCTTT
TRBV29-1,NA,TRBJ1-1,once,CSVAKLGTEAFF,TGCAGCGTTGCTAAGCTGGGCACTGAAGCTTTCTTT
TRBV14,NA,TRBJ2-7,NA,CASSLGPQLYF,TGTGCCAGCAGCCTCGGACCGCAGCTGTACTTC
TRBV3-1/TRBV3-2,NA,TRBJ1-4,NA,CASSQRGGNEKLFF,TGTGCCAGCAGCCAGAGGGGAGGAAATGAAAAACTGTTTTTT
TRBV18,NA,TRBJ1-2,NA,CASSPRVLDGYTF,TGTGCCAGCTCACCACGGGTTCTTGACGGCTACACCTTC
TRBV6-1,TRBD1,TRBJ1-1,NA,CASSEAGFGTGGVTEAFF,TGTGCCAGCAGTGAAGCTGGATTTGGGACAGGGGGAGTCACTGAAGCTTTCTTT
TRBV28,NA,TRBJ2-7,NA,CASHSLGIGNYEQYF,TGTGCCAGCCACTCCCTAGGGATCGGTAACTACGAGCAGTACTTC
TRBV24-1,NA,TRBJ1-1,NA,CATSAGGQYTEAFF,TGTGCCACCAGTGCCGGCGGACAGTACACTGAAGCTTTCTTT
TRBV18,TRBD1,TRBJ1-3,NA,CASSRLGPGQGTQSSGNTIYF,TGTGCCAGCTCACGGCTCGGACCGGGACAGGGGACCCAGAGCTCTGGAAACACCATATATTTT
TRBV11-3,NA,TRBJ1-1,NA,CASSLTGLTEAFF,TGTGCCAGCAGCTTAACAGGGTTAACTGAAGCTTTCTTT
TRBV27,NA,TRBJ1-2,NA,CASSLFPGEGYTF,TGTGCCAGCAGTTTATTTCCAGGGGAAGGCTACACCTTC
TRBV2,NA,TRBJ1-3,NA,CASSWSSGNTIYF,TGTGCCAGCTCATGGAGCTCTGGAAACACCATATATTTT
TRBV7-9,NA,TRBJ2-1,NA,CASSLGWNEQFF,TGTGCCAGCAGCTTAGGGTGGAATGAGCAGTTCTTC
TRBV4-3,NA,TRBJ1-1,NA,CASSRWGDTEAFF,TGCGCCAGCAGCCGCTGGGGGGACACTGAAGCTTTCTTT
TRBV3-1/TRBV3-2,NA,TRBJ1-4,NA,CASSQVRKGGEKLFF,TGTGCCAGCAGCCAAGTAAGAAAGGGGGGTGAAAAACTGTTTTTT
TRBV4-1,TRBD1,TRBJ1-2,few,CASSRGTVNYGYTF,TGCGCCAGCAGCCGAGGGACAGTCAACTATGGCTACACCTTC